This is a list of T cell receptor beta chains from one sample in a study of blood T cell repertoires in COVID-19. The assay was immunoSEQ multiplex PCR, and TCRdb's table has in-frame clones only and misses some. The sample consists of roughly 390,000 clones, more than 70% of them appearing once. Sequenced: peripheral blood. Receptors were obtained from a woman between 25 and 40 years old with COVID-19, enrolled during active disease. The CDR3 runs from the conserved cysteine through the conserved F or W.

CDR3aa: CASSLSGGGRGNEQFF; j_gene: TRBJ2-1; v_gene: TRBV7-3; len: 16
CDR3aa: CASSPIVAGGAYEQYF; j_gene: TRBJ2-7; v_gene: TRBV18; len: 16
CDR3aa: CASRSGTGSNSPLHF; j_gene: TRBJ1-6; v_gene: TRBV2; len: 15
CDR3aa: CASSQKGTSGRPSRDEQFF; j_gene: TRBJ2-1; v_gene: TRBV7-9; len: 19
CDR3aa: CASSLIRDGQPQHF; j_gene: TRBJ1-5; v_gene: TRBV28; len: 14
CDR3aa: CASSYSMGAGEKLFF; j_gene: TRBJ1-4; v_gene: TRBV6-2/TRBV6-3; len: 15
CDR3aa: CSASKRDEAFF; j_gene: TRBJ1-1; v_gene: TRBV20-1; len: 11
CDR3aa: CASTQGGGTQYF; j_gene: TRBJ2-5; v_gene: TRBV27; len: 12
CDR3aa: CASARGGGLYEQYF; j_gene: TRBJ2-7; v_gene: TRBV25-1; len: 14
CDR3aa: CATSDGGTSVDTQYF; j_gene: TRBJ2-3; v_gene: TRBV24-1; len: 15
CDR3aa: CASSPSANYGYTF; j_gene: TRBJ1-2; v_gene: TRBV28; len: 13
CDR3aa: CATSRDIGRNTGELFF; j_gene: TRBJ2-2; v_gene: TRBV15; len: 16
CDR3aa: CASSRGVVAGVETQYF; j_gene: TRBJ2-5; v_gene: TRBV19; len: 16
CDR3aa: CASSYSRYGANEKLFF; j_gene: TRBJ1-4; v_gene: TRBV6-5; len: 16
CDR3aa: CASSFQTVNAEAFF; j_gene: TRBJ1-1; v_gene: TRBV2; len: 14
CDR3aa: CASSVGVQGINEKLFF; j_gene: TRBJ1-4; v_gene: TRBV9; len: 16
CDR3aa: CATSGLAGVGETQYF; j_gene: TRBJ2-5; v_gene: TRBV10-1; len: 15
CDR3aa: CASSMARVREQFF; j_gene: TRBJ2-1; v_gene: TRBV19; len: 13
CDR3aa: CASSQGTGPNQPQHF; j_gene: TRBJ1-5; v_gene: TRBV3-1/TRBV3-2; len: 15
CDR3aa: CASSEATGPSYEQYF; j_gene: TRBJ2-7; v_gene: TRBV6-1; len: 15
CDR3aa: CASSPDSTFSNQPQHF; j_gene: TRBJ1-5; v_gene: TRBV18; len: 16
CDR3aa: CASSPFLRQPQHF; j_gene: TRBJ1-5; v_gene: TRBV18; len: 13
CDR3aa: CASSLVGRGHDTQYF; j_gene: TRBJ2-3; v_gene: TRBV5-4; len: 15
CDR3aa: CASSFPDRGHQPQHF; j_gene: TRBJ1-5; v_gene: TRBV11-2; len: 15
CDR3aa: CASSQRGLNTDTQYF; j_gene: TRBJ2-3; v_gene: TRBV11-2; len: 15
CDR3aa: CASSQESGFNEKLFF; j_gene: TRBJ1-4; v_gene: TRBV4-1; len: 15
CDR3aa: CSVGPGTGNEQYF; j_gene: TRBJ2-7; v_gene: TRBV29-1; len: 13
CDR3aa: CASSLGGEPSYEQYF; j_gene: TRBJ2-7; v_gene: TRBV5-4; len: 15
CDR3aa: CASSEAPLGTDTQYF; j_gene: TRBJ2-3; v_gene: TRBV2; len: 15
CDR3aa: CASSQEGTGPNQPQHF; j_gene: TRBJ1-5; v_gene: TRBV4-1; len: 16
CDR3aa: CASSFLGLEGNEQFF; j_gene: TRBJ2-1; v_gene: TRBV7-2; len: 15
CDR3aa: CASSSGRGVETQYF; j_gene: TRBJ2-5; v_gene: TRBV19; len: 14
CDR3aa: CASSFLGWTYEQYF; j_gene: TRBJ2-7; v_gene: TRBV7-9; len: 14
CDR3aa: CARSLGRGSQYEQYF; j_gene: TRBJ2-7; v_gene: TRBV5-3; len: 15
CDR3aa: CASSEVPGQGNSPLHF; j_gene: TRBJ1-6; v_gene: TRBV6-1; len: 16
CDR3aa: CASSLMTLNTGELFF; j_gene: TRBJ2-2; v_gene: TRBV5-1; len: 15
CDR3aa: CATRDSADIQYF; j_gene: TRBJ2-4; v_gene: TRBV6-4; len: 12
CDR3aa: CASKSGQETQYF; j_gene: TRBJ2-5; v_gene: TRBV19; len: 12
CDR3aa: CASSFVAGASTDTQYF; j_gene: TRBJ2-3; v_gene: TRBV5-1; len: 16
CDR3aa: CASSPGTGSEKLFF; j_gene: TRBJ1-4; v_gene: TRBV7-9; len: 14
CDR3aa: CASSVGQGRTEAFF; j_gene: TRBJ1-1; v_gene: TRBV9; len: 14
CDR3aa: CASSLGLAGVNEQFF; j_gene: TRBJ2-1; v_gene: TRBV27; len: 15
CDR3aa: CASSFTSGRWMNTEAFF; j_gene: TRBJ1-1; v_gene: TRBV5-1; len: 17
CDR3aa: CSADTGGRTEAFF; j_gene: TRBJ1-1; v_gene: TRBV29-1; len: 13
CDR3aa: CAWSVGRTGWTNEQFF; j_gene: TRBJ2-1; v_gene: TRBV30; len: 16
CDR3aa: CASSSLGQSLYEQYF; j_gene: TRBJ2-7; v_gene: TRBV5-1; len: 15
CDR3aa: CASSQEGHPDGYTF; j_gene: TRBJ1-2; v_gene: TRBV4-2; len: 14
CDR3aa: CASSLAGLYEQYF; j_gene: TRBJ2-7; v_gene: TRBV7-9; len: 13
CDR3aa: CASSEVGGAQPQHF; j_gene: TRBJ1-5; v_gene: TRBV2; len: 14
CDR3aa: CASTQSGVNYGYTF; j_gene: TRBJ1-2; v_gene: TRBV7-2; len: 14
CDR3aa: CASAQGGVVPFF; j_gene: TRBJ2-1; v_gene: TRBV19; len: 12
CDR3aa: CASSAGQSNSPLHF; j_gene: TRBJ1-6; v_gene: TRBV9; len: 14
CDR3aa: CAWSRTGGRGELFF; j_gene: TRBJ2-2; v_gene: TRBV30; len: 14
CDR3aa: CASSEGPGREQYF; j_gene: TRBJ2-7; v_gene: TRBV6-1; len: 13
CDR3aa: CASSPVGSGRGTEAFF; j_gene: TRBJ1-1; v_gene: TRBV7-3; len: 16
CDR3aa: CASSYSGQGAYNEQFF; j_gene: TRBJ2-1; v_gene: TRBV6-6; len: 16
CDR3aa: CASSLMGGYGYTF; j_gene: TRBJ1-2; v_gene: TRBV5-1; len: 13
CDR3aa: CASSPRDRVNTEAFF; j_gene: TRBJ1-1; v_gene: TRBV7-9; len: 15
CDR3aa: CASSSWTSGSEDEQFF; j_gene: TRBJ2-1; v_gene: TRBV28; len: 16